This T cell receptor (beta chain) was sequenced for a study of T cells in Graves' hyperthyroidism and ophthalmopathy. It was 8 to 10 ml of fresh peripheral blood that supplied the PBMCs. The CDR3 sequence is 16 residues long. Germline V CDR1 and CDR2: MNHEY, SVGEGT. V lost 0 bases and J lost 3, with 15 bases in between. Amplification targeted TCR beta CDR3 regions from RNA transcripts. Using the HTBI primer set, a first-round RT-PCR was run on the TCR CDR3. TCRdb independently ran MiXCR on the multiplex PCR reads; one entry per CDR3 protein. In the table there are a few hundred thousand distinct CDR3 sequences, more than 13% of which are singletons.

This rearrangement joins TRBV6-2 or TRBV6-3 to TRBJ2-7; the D is unclear. Sequencing was performed on blood. This clonotype originated in a woman aged 25-40 years with Graves' hyperthyroidism. This CDR3 reads CASSYSRPQIRYEQYF. The CDR3 region has the DNA TGTGCCAGCAGTTACTCTCGCCCGCAGATCCGCTACGAGCAGTACTTC.